This entry is about one T cell receptor beta chain. The record originates from a study of blood T cell repertoires in COVID-19. About the study: Both acute and convalescent COVID-19 samples were obtained from the United States, Italy and Spain. PBMCs, B-cell-depleted T cells, or T cells were the source of the cDNA or gDNA that made up the material.

Per the original data handling: Estimation of nucleated cell counts relied on the amplification of reference gene primers. Assay used: immunoSEQ multiplex PCR; TCRdb lists only in-frame clones, some missing. The DNA gave D and trimming, while V, J and clone size come from that table. The table has 200,000 to 300,000 clones, 65% to 90% seen once. Losses at the gene ends were 8 bases for V and 4 bases for J; bases not matched to a gene: 7. Per the germline V gene, CDR1 is MNHEY and CDR2 is SMNVEV (reference sequence). The CDR3 runs to 13 residues. Patients from Seattle were sampled longitudinally, starting during active infection.

The origin of this receptor is a man between 45 and 60 years old with COVID-19, enrolled during active disease. Sequenced material: peripheral blood. V usage is TRBV27 and J usage is TRBJ2-7; 8 positions agree with TRBD1. CDR3 protein: CASGGDRRYEQYF. The CDR3 DNA reads as TGTGCCAGCGGTGGGGACAGGAGATACGAGCAGTACTTC.